These 23 T cell receptor beta chains share one sample of origin, sequenced in a study of cytomegalovirus exposure and HLA in healthy donors. This PCR relied on a set of 60 Vbeta primers and 13 Jbeta primers. Libraries were prepared by immunoSEQ multiplex PCR; TCRdb keeps only in-frame clonotypes and omits some of them. The sample totals roughly 88,000 clones. The specimen was PBMCs. All receptors derive from a middle-aged man in good health and CMV-seropositive.

The rearrangement links TRBV28 to TRBJ2-1; TRBD2 matches at 8 bases. The V gene end was trimmed by 5 bases and the J gene end by 7 bases; junction bases not matched to a gene: 10. The CDR3 has 15 amino acids. The germline V gene encodes CDR1 MDHEN and CDR2 SYDVKM. In DNA form, the CDR3 reads TGTGCCAGCAGTCCCCCGAGCGGGAGAAGGAATGAGCAGTTCTTC. Amino acids: CASSPPSGRRNEQFF. Full variable domain (missing parts from reference TRBV28 and TRBJ2-1): DVKVTQSSRYLVKRTGEKVFLECVQDMDHENMFWYRQDPGLGLRLIYFSYDVKMKEKGDIPEGYSVSREKKERFSLILESASTNQTSMYLCASSPPSGRRNEQFFGPGTRLTVL.

A word on this clone: The sample holds other DNA sequences that translate to the same CDR3. The genes are TRBV6-1 and TRBJ2-4, with D possibly matching TRBD2 (6 bases). V gave up 4 bases and J gave up 0 bases, with 10 bases separating them. CDR1 and CDR2 (germline): MNHNS, SASEGT. This CDR3 is built from 15 residues. The chain's CDR3 is CASSGDFLAKNIQYF. DNA for the CDR3: TGTGCCAGCAGTGGGGACTTCTTAGCCAAAAACATTCAGTACTTC.

The chain couples TRBV7-6 to TRBJ2-5; D might be TRBD2 (6 bases). With 5 bases removed from V and 5 bases from J, the gap between germline ends came to 15 bases. This CDR3 spans 14 amino acids. Per the germline V gene, CDR1 is SGHVS and CDR2 is FNYEAQ. CDR3 coding DNA: TGTGCCAGCAGCGGGGCGGGAAGGTGGGAGACCCAGTACTTC. It is translated as CASSGAGRWETQYF. The full variable domain, with the rest looked up from reference TRBV7-6 and TRBJ2-5, is GAGVSQSPRYKVTKRGQDVALRCDPISGHVSLYWYRQALGQGPEFLTYFNYEAQQDKSGLPNDRFSAERPEGSISTLTIQRTEQRDSAMYRCASSGAGRWETQYFGPGTRLLVL.

The rearrangement joins TRBV9 to TRBJ1-1; D perhaps matches TRBD1 (6 bases). Deletions cut 3 bases from V and 1 base from J, with 10 bases between. Germline loops: CDR1 SGDLS, CDR2 YYNGEE. The CDR3 spans 14 residues. In nucleotides, the CDR3 is TGTGCCAGCAGCGCCATGACAGGGAACACTGAAGCTTTCTTT. Translated: CASSAMTGNTEAFF. The variable domain in full, with the rest retrieved from reference TRBV9 and TRBJ1-1, is DSGVTQTPKHLITATGQRVTLRCSPRSGDLSVYWYQQSLDQGLQFLIQYYNGEERAKGNILERFSAQQFPDLHSELNLSSLELGDSALYFCASSAMTGNTEAFFGQGTRLTVV.

This chain joins TRBV7-2 and TRBJ2-1; D might be TRBD1 (6 bases). Germline loops: CDR1 SGHTA, CDR2 FQGNSA. Trimming cost V 4 bases and J 6 bases, with 16 bases left between them. This CDR3 is 15 amino acids long. CDR3 sequence: CASSYRQVVGNEQFF. CDR3 nucleotides: TGTGCCAGCAGCTATAGACAGGTTGTGGGCAATGAGCAGTTCTTC.

The chain joins TRBV28 to TRBJ1-2, with 7 bases fitting TRBD1. Germline values: CDR1 MDHEN, CDR2 SYDVKM. J gave up 4 bases and V 5 bases, and 7 bases lay outside the gene matches. The CDR3 extends over 14 amino acids. The CDR3: CASSQGQSPYGYTF. The CDR3 DNA reads as TGTGCCAGCAGTCAGGGACAGAGTCCCTATGGCTACACCTTC.

The V and J genes are TRBV29-1 and TRBJ2-7; D not certain. Germline CDR1 and CDR2: SQVTM and ANQGSEA. With 4 bases removed from V and 2 bases from J, the gap between germline ends came to 15 bases. This CDR3 contains 14 residues. The CDR3, as DNA: TGCAGCGTTGGAGAAGTGAGGAGCGCCTACGAGCAGTACTTC. This translates into CSVGEVRSAYEQYF.

The CDR3 is CASSPSGTSGRNEQFF. The CDR3 region has the DNA TGTGCCAGCAGCCCCTCCGGGACTAGCGGGAGGAATGAGCAGTTCTTC. The chain links TRBV11-3 to TRBJ2-1, with 15 nucleotides matching TRBD2. After removal of 5 bases from V and 7 bases from J, the junction contained 6 bases not matched to a gene. Germline V CDR1 and CDR2: SGHNT, YENEEA. CDR3 length: 16 residues.

V and J are TRBV5-4 and TRBJ1-4; D remains ambiguous. This CDR3 is 14 amino acids long. Trimming removed 1 base at V and 0 bases at J, with 4 bases between. The germline CDR1 and CDR2 sequences are SGHNT and YYREEE (reference sequence). CDR3 amino acids: CASSLYATNEKLFF. As DNA, the CDR3 is TGTGCCAGCAGCTTGTATGCAACTAATGAAAAACTGTTTTTT.

The chain recombines TRBV5-6 with TRBJ1-1; the match to TRBD1 covers 8 bases. CDR1 and CDR2 (germline): SGHDT, YYEEEE. This CDR3 contains 14 residues. The trim removed 4 bases at V and 1 base at J, leaving 3 bases unmatched. In DNA, the CDR3 is TGTGCCAGCAGCAAGACAGGGGCGAACACTGAAGCTTTCTTT. This encodes CASSKTGANTEAFF.

The chain couples TRBV21-1 to TRBJ1-4. TRBV21-1 is a pseudogene. The CDR3 runs to 11 residues. Here the CDR3 reads CPLGGGEKLFF. CDR3 sequence (DNA): TGTCCTCTGGGAGGGGGTGAAAAACTGTTTTTT.

Concerning this clone: Other DNA sequences in this sample translate to the same CDR3. This chain joins TRBV30 and TRBJ2-7; no clear D gene. Germline values: CDR1 GTSNPN, CDR2 SVGIG (reference sequence). Between the trimmed V and J ends, which lost 0 bases and 3 bases, there was a span of 3 bases. This CDR3 region has 11 residues. CDR3 protein: CAWSVSYEQYF. The CDR3 coding sequence is TGTGCCTGGAGTGTGAGCTACGAGCAGTACTTC.

The chain combines TRBV28 with TRBJ2-7, with TRBD1 matching over 11 bases. Unmatched junction bases numbered 8, after V lost 4 bases and J lost 6 bases. Germline CDR1 reads MDHEN; CDR2 reads SYDVKM. CDR3 length: 15 residues. The CDR3 coding sequence is TGTGCCAGCAGTTCTACCGGGACAGGGGGGAGCGAGCAGTACTTC. This gives the protein CASSSTGTGGSEQYF.

The chain combines TRBV5-4 with TRBJ1-2; 10 positions match TRBD1. V shed 4 bases and J 8 bases; nucleotides not matched to a gene: 8. The CDR3 consists of 14 residues. Per the germline V gene, CDR1 is SGHNT and CDR2 is YYREEE (reference sequence). The CDR3 nucleotides read TGTGCCAGCAGCAACCGGACAGGGGGAAACGGCTACACCTTC. It yields the protein CASSNRTGGNGYTF.

This chain uses TRBV7-6 with TRBJ1-4, with 7 bases matching TRBD1. V trimming: 1 base; J trimming: 1 base; junction bases outside the gene matches: 3. CDR1 is SGHVS, CDR2 FNYEAQ, per germline. CDR3 size: 16 residues. The CDR3 DNA reads TGTGCCAGCAGCTTAGGAGGGGGCGGAACTAATGAAAAACTGTTTTTT. This translates into CASSLGGGGTNEKLFF.

The chain uses TRBV7-9 and TRBJ2-1; 9 bases align to TRBD1. Per germline, CDR1 SEHNR and CDR2 FQNEAQ (reference sequence). The length of the CDR3 is 15 residues. Losses at the gene ends were 5 bases for V and 3 bases for J; bases not matched to a gene: 5. Here the CDR3 DNA reads TGTGCCAGCAGCACGGGACAGGGTCTCTACAATGAGCAGTTCTTC. The encoded protein is CASSTGQGLYNEQFF.

The J gene is TRBJ1-4, the V gene TRBV5-1; maybe TRBD1 (5 bases). This CDR3 has 18 residues. Looked up from germline, CDR1 is SGHRS and CDR2 is YFSETQ. V lost 3 bases and J lost 0, with 18 bases in between. The CDR3: CASSSAGVRRTTNEKLFF. The CDR3 DNA sequence: TGCGCCAGCAGCTCGGCGGGGGTAAGACGGACAACTAATGAAAAACTGTTTTTT.

The V call is TRBV5-4, the J call TRBJ1-4, with D hard to call. There are 14 residues in the CDR3. CDR1 and CDR2 (germline): SGHNT, YYREEE (reference sequence). The V and J ends lost 5 bases and 4 bases respectively, with 12 bases between them. This chain's CDR3 is CASSSGPDNEKLFF. The CDR3 DNA follows: TGTGCCAGCAGTTCTGGGCCAGATAATGAAAAACTGTTTTTT.

In DNA form, the CDR3 reads TGTGCCAGCAGCTTAGGTCAGGGTTCCGGGGAGCTGTTTTTT. Encoded protein: CASSLGQGSGELFF. V and J are TRBV7-2 and TRBJ2-2; tentative D call: TRBD1 (5 bases). Between the trimmed V and J ends, which lost 1 base and 6 bases, there was a span of 9 bases. The CDR3 covers 14 residues. CDR1 and CDR2 (germline): SGHTA, FQGNSA.

This chain joins TRBV4-2 and TRBJ2-7; D perhaps matches TRBD2 (5 bases). Per germline, CDR1 LGHNA and CDR2 YNFKEQ. This CDR3 comprises 15 residues. V lost 0 bases to trimming and J lost 2 bases, with 11 bases between them. The DNA for the CDR3 is TGTGCCAGCAGCCAAGAGGGCGGGCCAACCTACGAGCAGTACTTC. Encoded protein: CASSQEGGPTYEQYF.

About this clone: At the DNA level, this CDR3 is encoded by other sequences in the same sample as well. This rearrangement joins TRBV7-9 to TRBJ2-1; 9 bases are shared with TRBD2. CDR1 is SEHNR, CDR2 FQNEAQ, per germline (reference sequence). The CDR3 is made up of 14 amino acids. V dropped 2 bases and J dropped 5; count of bases not matched to a gene: 1. The CDR3 bases are TGTGCCAGCAGCTTACTAGCGGGACACAATGAGCAGTTCTTC. Translated: CASSLLAGHNEQFF. Supplemented by reference TRBV7-9 and TRBJ2-1, the full variable domain reads DTGVSQNPRHKITKRGQNVTFRCDPISEHNRLYWYRQTLGQGPEFLTYFQNEAQLEKSRLLSDRFSAERPKGSFSTLEIQRTEQGDSAMYLCASSLLAGHNEQFFGPGTRLTVL.

Turning to this clone: Within the sample, other DNA sequences also encode this same CDR3. The CDR3 DNA sequence: TGTGCCAGCAGCTCGGGACAGGGGTATGGCTACACCTTC. Translation gives CASSSGQGYGYTF. J is TRBJ1-2 and V is TRBV28, with TRBD1 identical over 10 bases. The CDR3 length is 13 residues. Unmatched junction bases numbered 3, after V lost 6 bases and J lost 5 bases. CDR1 is MDHEN and CDR2 is SYDVKM in the germline V gene.

V usage is TRBV2 and J usage is TRBJ1-1; D call uncertain. V was trimmed by 8 bases and J by 0 bases, leaving 13 bases between them. In germline, CDR1 is SNHLY, CDR2 FYNNEI. The CDR3 spans 14 residues. DNA of the CDR3: TGTGCCAGCTCCCTAGGAGTATTGAACACTGAAGCTTTCTTT. Residues: CASSLGVLNTEAFF.